This TCR beta chain emerged from a study of cytomegalovirus exposure and HLA in healthy donors. A multiplex PCR was run with 60 Vbeta primers and 13 Jbeta primers. Produced via immunoSEQ multiplex PCR; TCRdb's table is partial and in-frame only. Of approximately 220,000 clones listed, roughly 80% are singletons. J was trimmed by 9 bases and V by 4 bases; bases with no gene match: 11. Germline loops: CDR1 SEHNR, CDR2 FQNEAQ (reference sequence). CDR3 length equals 17 residues. The TCR sequence derives from a man aged 40-49 years in good health and CMV-seropositive. Sequenced input: PBMCs. The chain carries TRBV7-9 and TRBJ2-2; 13 positions agree with TRBD2. CDR3 protein: CASSSGLAGVRGWELFF. The CDR3, as DNA: TGTGCCAGCAGCTCCGGACTAGCGGGAGTTAGAGGCTGGGAGCTGTTTTTT.